The clone carrying this T cell receptor (beta chain) was observed many times. Its antigen is not known. Unique molecular identifiers were built into the TCRbeta library. One entry per CDR3 protein, called by TCRdb with MiXCR from the PCR reads. The data contain approximately 500,000 distinct CDR3 sequences, roughly 10% of them singletons. The V end was cut by 5 bases, the J end by 9 bases, with 13 bases between. CDR1 and CDR2 from the germline V gene are SGHTA and FQGNSA. The CDR3 covers 12 residues. The data were obtained in a study of T-cell reconstitution after alpha-beta-depleted transplantation in children. Study-level results: Newly made T cells mostly supplied T-cell counts and diversity one year after transplant. Reports say that about two months after transplant, the alpha-beta T cells came out of several hundred graft clones that had expanded.

V is TRBV7-2 and J is TRBJ1-2; D is possibly TRBD1 (5 bases). The specimen comprised PBMCs, sampled before TCRalphabeta/CD19-depleted stem cell transplant. This receptor was taken from a child aged 2 to 10 with inherited bone marrow failure, due to receive a stem cell transplant. The CDR3 protein is CASSRRAGRYTF. The CDR3, as DNA: TGTGCCAGCAGCCGGAGAGCAGGGCGCTACACCTTC.